A single sample gave rise to the 20 T cell receptor beta chains below, sequenced in a study of beta chain features in type 1 diabetes. cDNA synthesis used the whole RNA isolate, giving expressed TCRB sequences. Data came from immunoSEQ multiplex PCR; TCRdb stores just in-frame clones and leaves some out. The table has about 230,000 clones, around 15% seen once. Antigen specificity for these receptors is unknown. Study-level results: For Type 1 diabetes patients, all four CD4+ subsets carried TCRB CDR3s that were moderately but significantly shorter.

Sample: naive CD4+ T cells from blood. The receptors shown here come from a man aged 25-40 years with type 1 diabetes.

This chain uses TRBV7-9 with TRBJ2-3; 12 bases agree with TRBD2. Trimming removed 4 bases from V and 4 bases from J; junction bases left unmatched: 3. Germline V CDR1 and CDR2: SEHNR, FQNEAQ (reference sequence). The CDR3 extends over 15 amino acids. The CDR3 region is CASSSTSGSSDTQYF. Here the CDR3 DNA reads TGTGCCAGCAGCTCGACTAGCGGGAGCTCAGATACGCAGTATTTT.

In its sample, this clone was seen a few times. This chain uses TRBV6-1 with TRBJ2-7; D is unclear. There are 11 residues in the CDR3. Trimming pared 6 bases from V and 11 bases from J, leaving 14 bases between. CDR1 MNHNS and CDR2 SASEGT come from the germline V gene. The CDR3 spells CASSTSSTEYF. The CDR3 nucleotides are TGTGCCAGCAGCACTTCGTCTACAGAGTACTTC.

This clone has a handful of counts. The rearrangement joins TRBV7-9 to TRBJ1-5, with TRBD1 matching 9 bases. V trimming: 5 bases; J trimming: 7 bases; junction bases outside the gene matches: 6. Germline CDR1 reads SEHNR; CDR2 reads FQNEAQ (reference sequence). This CDR3 has 14 amino acids. The CDR3 bases are TGTGCCAGCAGCATACAGGGGGCTGGGCAGCCCCAGCATTTT. Its translation: CASSIQGAGQPQHF.

Of note for this clone: Distinct nucleotide sequences in the sample also encode this CDR3. The chain employs TRBV30 and TRBJ2-5; D remains ambiguous. CDR1 and CDR2 from the germline V gene are GTSNPN and SVGIG (reference sequence). Trimming shortened V by 0 bases and J by 5 bases, and 4 bases separated the two germline ends. CDR3 size: 11 residues. The CDR3 loop reads CAWSVRETQYF. The DNA of the CDR3 is TGTGCCTGGAGTGTACGTGAGACCCAGTACTTC.

A word on this clone: Other DNA sequences in the sample encode the same CDR3. This sequence joins TRBV7-9 and TRBJ2-5; tentatively, D is TRBD2 (6 bases). V shed 5 bases and J shed 2 bases, with 12 bases lying between them. From germline, CDR1 is SEHNR and CDR2 FQNEAQ (reference sequence). The CDR3 contains 14 residues. CDR3 in amino acids: CASSLTSGQETQYF. The CDR3 nucleotides are TGTGCCAGCAGCCTGACTAGTGGGCAAGAGACCCAGTACTTC.

The rearrangement links TRBV2 to TRBJ2-1; 7 bases are a match to TRBD2. The CDR3 contains 15 residues. Unmatched junction bases numbered 12, after V lost 5 bases and J lost 8 bases. The germline gives CDR1 SNHLY, CDR2 FYNNEI. CDR3 protein: CASSKTREGFDEQFF. CDR3 bases: TGTGCCAGCAGTAAAACGAGGGAGGGCTTCGATGAGCAGTTCTTC.

There are a few counts of this clone. V usage is TRBV28 and J usage is TRBJ2-7; D is undetermined. This CDR3 has 8 residues. V dropped 11 bases and J dropped 9 bases, with 8 bases sitting between them. Germline V gives CDR1 MDHEN, CDR2 SYDVKM. The CDR3 protein is CALSGQYF. The CDR3 DNA sequence: TGTGCCCTTTCGGGGCAGTACTTC.

Only a few counts were recorded for this clone. The gene calls are TRBV18 and TRBJ2-1; D gene ambiguous. Germline CDR1 and CDR2: KGHSH and LQKENI. The germline V and J ends were trimmed by 2 bases and 6 bases, with 14 bases remaining between them. The CDR3 is 15 amino acids. In DNA, the CDR3 is TGTGCCAGCTCACCAATAACCGGACGGAGCAATGAGCAGTTCTTC. Translating it yields CASSPITGRSNEQFF.

Comments on this clone: A junction boundary mismatches the germline segment, possibly from a read error. The genes are TRBV7-9 and TRBJ2-7; D unclear. Germline V gene sequence: CDR1 SEHNR, CDR2 FQNEAQ (reference sequence). CDR3 length: 11 amino acids. In DNA, the CDR3 is TGTGCCAGCAGCACAAACAAGGATACCCACTTC. Translated, it gives CASSTNKDTHF.

This clone appeared a few times. The genes are TRBV14 and TRBJ2-7, with D hard to call. V was trimmed by 6 bases and J by 3 bases, leaving 12 bases between them. Germline V gene sequence: CDR1 SGHDN, CDR2 FVKESK. CDR3 length equals 13 residues. CDR3 in amino acids: CASRPRTVYEQYF. CDR3 in DNA: TGTGCCAGCAGACCCAGGACCGTCTACGAGCAGTACTTC.

The genes are TRBV29-1 and TRBJ2-5; D gene ambiguous. The V end lost 4 bases, the J end lost 3 bases, and 9 bases lay between the germline ends. Germline assignment: CDR1 SQVTM and CDR2 ANQGSEA. This CDR3 comprises 12 residues. In DNA form, the CDR3 reads TGCAGCGTTGTCATCAACAAAGAGACCCAGTACTTC. Translation gives CSVVINKETQYF.

The CDR3 DNA reads TGTGCCAGCAGTTCCCGGGCTCGGCGGGGCACAGATACGCAGTATTTT. Amino acids: CASSSRARRGTDTQYF. The chain carries TRBV2 and TRBJ2-3; tentative D call: TRBD2 (5 bases). V was trimmed by 5 bases and J by 1 base, leaving 16 bases between them. CDR1 is SNHLY, CDR2 FYNNEI, per germline. This CDR3 has 16 residues.

V gene TRBV30 combines with J gene TRBJ2-7; D call uncertain. V lost 2 bases and J lost 0, with 8 bases in between. This CDR3 region has 13 residues. Per the germline V gene, CDR1 is GTSNPN and CDR2 is SVGIG (reference sequence). The CDR3, as DNA: TGTGCCTGGAGTTTACAACCCTCCTACGAGCAGTACTTC. Translating it yields CAWSLQPSYEQYF.

The chain employs TRBV7-9 and TRBJ2-7; no firm D call. V dropped 2 bases and J dropped 1 base, with 3 bases sitting between them. Germline CDR1 is SEHNR and CDR2 is FQNEAQ (reference sequence). The CDR3 sequence is 12 residues long. This CDR3 reads CASSLMSYEQYF. CDR3 nucleotides: TGTGCCAGCAGCTTAATGTCCTACGAGCAGTACTTC.

This clone has more than one count but fewer than ten. This sequence joins TRBV7-2 and TRBJ1-4; 7 bases are a match to TRBD1. Germline CDR1 reads SGHTA; CDR2 reads FQGNSA. The J segment lost 10 bases and the V segment lost 5 bases, leaving 7 bases of the junction unmatched. The CDR3 totals 13 residues. Here the CDR3 DNA reads TGTGCCAGCAGCACAGAGGGACAGCTAAAACTGTTTTTT. Translating it yields CASSTEGQLKLFF. The variable domain in full, with the rest retrieved from reference TRBV7-2 and TRBJ1-4, is GAGVSQSPSNKVTEKGKDVELRCDPISGHTALYWYRQSLGQGLEFLIYFQGNSAPDKSGLPSDRFSAERTGGSVSTLTIQRTQQEDSAVYLCASSTEGQLKLFFGSGTQLSVL.

This clone was picked up a small number of times. The chain couples TRBV2 to TRBJ1-1, with 7 bases aligning to TRBD1. The CDR3 is 15 residues long. V was clipped by 6 bases and J by 7 bases; unmatched bases: 14. Germline V gives CDR1 SNHLY, CDR2 FYNNEI. The CDR3 spells CASSGGQAGFFEAFF. CDR3 bases: TGTGCCAGCAGCGGCGGACAGGCAGGATTCTTTGAAGCTTTCTTT. The variable domain in full, with the rest retrieved from reference TRBV2 and TRBJ1-1, is EPEVTQTPSHQVTQMGQEVILRCVPISNHLYFYWYRQILGQKVEFLVSFYNNEISEKSEIFDDQFSVERPDGSNFTLKIRSTKLEDSAMYFCASSGGQAGFFEAFFGQGTRLTVV.

This clone was counted only a few times. The CDR3 bases are TGTGCCAGCAGTGGCTCAAACAGGGACGTGGCCTACGAGCAGTACTTC. This codes for CASSGSNRDVAYEQYF. The chain couples TRBV25-1 to TRBJ2-7; D is possibly TRBD1 (6 bases). The CDR3 extends over 16 amino acids. V was cut by 4 bases and J by 2 bases, with 18 bases left in between. The germline gives CDR1 MGHDK, CDR2 SYGVNS.

This clone has a handful of counts. V gene TRBV28 combines with J gene TRBJ2-7; D tentatively fits TRBD1 or TRBD2 (7 bases each). V dropped 7 bases and J dropped 2 bases, with 21 bases sitting between them. The CDR3 consists of 16 residues. Germline CDR1 is MDHEN and CDR2 is SYDVKM. The CDR3 DNA follows: TGTGCCAGCACCCAGAGCGGGGCGGGACAGACCTACGAGCAGTACTTC. The encoded protein is CASTQSGAGQTYEQYF. Full variable domain (rest looked up from reference TRBV28 and TRBJ2-7): DVKVTQSSRYLVKRTGEKVFLECVQDMDHENMFWYRQDPGLGLRLIYFSYDVKMKEKGDIPEGYSVSREKKERFSLILESASTNQTSMYLCASTQSGAGQTYEQYFGPGTRLTVT.

In its sample, this clone was seen a few times. It is likely a read error, because the conserved phenylalanine at the end of the CDR3 is missing. No DNA is shown, since the ends of the CDR3 on it are uncertain; the CDR3 is the one TCRdb lists. The chain has TRBV30 and TRBJ2-7; TRBD1, the D gene given by the table, was not confirmed from the DNA. The CDR3 region is 12 residues in length, termini included. Germline V gene lookup returns CDR1 GTSNPN and CDR2 SVGIG (reference sequence). The CDR3 protein is CAWNPTPQGLAY.

The chain uses TRBV28 and TRBJ2-7, with 10 bases identical to TRBD1. With 7 bases clipped from V and 0 bases from J, the junction kept 9 bases outside the gene matches. The CDR3 spans 16 residues. The germline gives CDR1 MDHEN, CDR2 SYDVKM. The CDR3 region has the DNA TGTGCCAGCAAGGGACAGGGGCCCTTTAGCTCCTACGAGCAGTACTTC. Amino acid sequence: CASKGQGPFSSYEQYF.